The 31 T cell receptor beta chains below all came from one sample that was sequenced in a study of T-cell memory formation after mild COVID-19. TCRdb used MiXCR to reprocess the 5' RACE reads, holding one entry per CDR3 protein. This table has 350,000 or so distinct CDR3 sequences, 10% to 15% appearing once. Specimen: PBMCs or a T cell subset sorted from them (not recorded which). These receptors originate from a man between 18 and 29 years old who had mild COVID-19 (a few samples of this study predate the infection). Cell type and time point are not known.

This clonotype was seen a few times. The V call is TRBV6-2 or TRBV6-3, the J call TRBJ2-7; the D is unclear. This CDR3 has 14 amino acids. Germline CDR1 is MNHEY and CDR2 is SVGEGT. V lost 5 bases, J lost 4 bases, and 15 bases lay in between. CDR3 amino acids: CASSLRALRYEQYV. CDR3 sequence (DNA): TGTGCCAGCAGTCTCCGGGCCTTACGATACGAGCAGTACGTC.

V is TRBV28 and J is TRBJ2-7; 8 positions agree with TRBD2. CDR3 length: 14 amino acids. Germline CDR1 and CDR2: MDHEN and SYDVKM. J gave up 4 bases and V 5 bases, and 7 bases lay outside the gene matches. The CDR3 DNA reads as TGTGCCAGCAGTGTAGGCGGGGGGTTGTACGAGCAGTACGTC. Amino acids: CASSVGGGLYEQYV.

The CDR3 region is CASSLDGVPASGNTIYF. The CDR3 DNA reads TGCGCCAGCAGCTTGGATGGGGTCCCAGCCTCTGGAAACACCATATATTTT. This rearrangement joins TRBV5-1 to TRBJ1-3; D gene unclear. V gave up 0 bases and J gave up 0 bases, with 13 bases separating them. The CDR3 length is 17 residues. Germline-derived CDR1 and CDR2 are SGHRS and YFSETQ.

This clonotype was seen a few times. The rearrangement uses TRBV7-9 and TRBJ2-3; 14 nucleotides match TRBD2. The V and J ends lost 5 bases and 3 bases, in that order; junction bases with no gene match: 7. The V gene's germline CDR1 is SEHNR and CDR2 FQNEAQ (reference sequence). The CDR3 extends over 17 amino acids. CDR3 amino acids: CASSLRLAGGLTDTQYF. DNA of the CDR3: TGTGCCAGCAGCCTACGACTAGCGGGGGGGCTGACAGATACGCAGTATTTT.

Only a few counts were recorded for this clonotype. This chain links TRBV7-9 with TRBJ2-5; 7 bases agree with TRBD1. Germline CDR1 SEHNR, CDR2 FQNEAQ (reference sequence). The ends lost 4 bases at V and 0 bases at J; junction bases unmatched: 8. The CDR3 loop spans 16 amino acids. In DNA form, the CDR3 reads TGTGCCAGCAGCTCCCGGGACAGAAAGTACCAAGAGACCCAGTACTTC. Amino acid sequence: CASSSRDRKYQETQYF. Supplemented by reference TRBV7-9 and TRBJ2-5, the full variable domain reads DTGVSQNPRHKITKRGQNVTFRCDPISEHNRLYWYRQTLGQGPEFLTYFQNEAQLEKSRLLSDRFSAERPKGSFSTLEIQRTEQGDSAMYLCASSSRDRKYQETQYFGPGTRLLVL.

The chain is built from TRBV2 and TRBJ1-3; a possible D gene is TRBD1 (5 bases). This CDR3 is built from 13 residues. V was pared by 4 bases and J by 4 bases, with 8 bases between. The V gene's germline CDR1 is SNHLY and CDR2 FYNNEI. CDR3 nucleotides: TGTGCCAGCAGTGTAAGGGGCGGAAACACCATATATTTT. This codes for CASSVRGGNTIYF.

This clonotype was seen a few times. This chain joins TRBV2 and TRBJ2-2, with D possibly matching TRBD2 (5 bases). The CDR3 runs 12 residues. The germline CDR1 and CDR2 sequences are SNHLY and FYNNEI. The germline V and J ends were trimmed by 4 bases and 7 bases, with 7 bases remaining between them. CDR3 nucleotides: TGTGCCAGCAGTGGAGAGGGCGGGGAGCTGTTTTTT. Its translation is CASSGEGGELFF.

The chain is built from TRBV7-2 and TRBJ2-7; 9 nucleotides line up with TRBD2. Trimming cost V 1 base and J 7 bases; bases outside gene matches: 11. CDR3 length equals 16 residues. Per germline, CDR1 SGHTA and CDR2 FQGNSA. The CDR3 DNA reads as TGTGCCAGCAGCTTAGAGGTGCGGGGGGGCCTAGGGGAGCAGTACTTC. Translation: CASSLEVRGGLGEQYF.

The CDR3 DNA reads TGCGCCAGCAGCTTGGAAACAGGGGTCTATGGCTACACCTTC. It specifies CASSLETGVYGYTF. The chain joins TRBV5-1 to TRBJ1-2; TRBD1 matches at 7 bases. The trim removed 0 bases at V and 4 bases at J, leaving 3 bases unmatched. Germline CDR1 is SGHRS and CDR2 is YFSETQ. The CDR3 spans 14 residues.

This rearrangement joins TRBV29-1 to TRBJ2-2; D is unclear. Germline lookup yields CDR1 SQVTM and CDR2 ANQGSEA. Trimming took off 1 base at V and 0 bases at J, with 3 bases between the two ends. There are 13 residues in the CDR3. The CDR3 bases are TGCAGCGTTGAAGCGACGAACACCGGGGAGCTGTTTTTT. The encoded protein is CSVEATNTGELFF.

This clonotype was seen a few times. This chain links TRBV20-1 with TRBJ2-5; 8 positions match TRBD1. Germline assignment: CDR1 DFQATT and CDR2 SNEGSKA (reference sequence). This CDR3 contains 13 residues. The junction had 8 bases not matched to a gene; V was cut back by 5 bases and J by 6 bases. The CDR3 is CSAGTGARKTQYF. DNA for the CDR3: TGCAGTGCTGGGACAGGAGCACGGAAGACCCAGTACTTC.

The sample holds a few counts of this clonotype. The V and J genes are TRBV27 and TRBJ1-5; D not certain. V was pared by 0 bases and J by 2 bases, with 8 bases between. The CDR3 is made up of 15 amino acids. The V gene's germline CDR1 is MNHEY and CDR2 SMNVEV (reference sequence). This CDR3 reads CASSLSIGRNQPQHF. The CDR3 region has the DNA TGTGCCAGCAGTTTATCGATTGGACGCAATCAGCCCCAGCATTTT.

The table lists this clonotype with a few counts. This rearrangement joins TRBV18 to TRBJ1-2; no reliable D call. V was shortened by 4 bases and J by 2 bases, with 11 bases between the two germline ends. CDR1 KGHSH and CDR2 LQKENI come from the germline V gene. This CDR3 comprises 14 residues. CDR3 sequence reads: CASSLTPANYGYTF. In DNA form, the CDR3 reads TGTGCCAGCTCACTTACCCCGGCCAACTATGGCTACACCTTC. The full variable domain, its missing parts supplied by reference TRBV18 and TRBJ1-2, is NAGVMQNPRHLVRRRGQEARLRCSPMKGHSHVYWYRQLPEEGLKFMVYLQKENIIDESGMPKERFSAEFPKEGPSILRIQQVVRGDSAAYFCASSLTPANYGYTFGSGTRLTVV.

The rearrangement links TRBV9 to TRBJ2-5; D unresolved. The CDR3 is 14 amino acids. The germline V gene encodes CDR1 SGDLS and CDR2 YYNGEE. V was pared by 0 bases and J by 4 bases, with 10 bases between. In DNA, the CDR3 is TGTGCCAGCAGCGTAGATGGAGTAGGAGAGACCCAGTACTTC. As protein: CASSVDGVGETQYF.

This clonotype was found a few times. The chain is built from TRBV3-1 and TRBJ1-5; weak D call: TRBD1 (5 bases). Trimming shortened V by 4 bases and J by 5 bases, and 9 bases separated the two germline ends. The CDR3 runs 13 residues. CDR1 is LGHDT and CDR2 is YNNKEL in the germline V gene (reference sequence). Here the CDR3 DNA reads TGTGCCAGCAGCCCATCGACAGATCAGCCCCAGCATTTT. The encoded protein is CASSPSTDQPQHF.

The J gene is TRBJ2-5, the V gene TRBV11-2; D is tentatively TRBD1 or TRBD2 (5 bases each). Germline V lookup: CDR1 SGHAT, CDR2 FQNNGV. The CDR3 covers 15 residues. Trimming shortened V by 4 bases and J by 2 bases, and 14 bases separated the two germline ends. In DNA, the CDR3 is TGTGCCAGCAGCTCCCTCCGGGGACGGCAAGAGACCCAGTACTTC. Translated, it gives CASSSLRGRQETQYF.

This clonotype was seen more than once but under ten times. The V call is TRBV6-2 or TRBV6-3, the J call TRBJ2-3, with TRBD1 as a possible D gene (6 bases). The CDR3 is made up of 13 amino acids. Germline CDR1 MNHEY, CDR2 SVGEGT. Trimming left V 2 bases short and J 10 bases short, with 13 bases between. Here the CDR3 reads CASSYVTPGAQYF. Here the CDR3 DNA reads TGTGCCAGCAGTTACGTCACCCCAGGGGCGCAGTATTTT.

The chain joins TRBV12-3 or TRBV12-4 to TRBJ2-7; no definite D call. The CDR3 covers 10 residues. Trimming stripped 6 bases from V and 11 bases from J, with 11 bases between. The CDR3 spells CASSRALKYF. CDR3 in DNA: TGTGCCAGCAGCCGGGCCCTAAAGTACTTC.

This clonotype has just a few counts. The chain recombines TRBV12-3 or TRBV12-4 with TRBJ1-5; possibly TRBD1 for D (5 bases). Trimming removed 0 bases at V and 6 bases at J, with 18 bases between. CDR3 size: 17 residues. The CDR3 region has the DNA TGTGCCAGCAGTTTAGCGCGAGAAGGGGAGGAGGGTCAGCCCCAGCATTTT. Translation: CASSLAREGEEGQPQHF.

The rearrangement links TRBV12-3 or TRBV12-4 to TRBJ2-1, with D perhaps assigned TRBD1 or TRBD2 (5 bases each). V lost 1 base, J lost 5 bases, and 6 bases lay in between. The CDR3 length is 13 residues. The CDR3 spells CASSLGDHNEQFF. The CDR3 DNA reads as TGTGCCAGCAGTTTAGGGGACCACAATGAGCAGTTCTTC.

This clonotype showed up just a few times. The rearrangement joins TRBV6-5 to TRBJ1-4; the D is unclear. The CDR3 has 14 amino acids. Trimming shortened V by 5 bases and J by 7 bases, and 14 bases separated the two germline ends. CDR1 and CDR2 (germline): MNHEY, SVGAGI. The CDR3 region is CASSQLISGEKLFF. The CDR3 DNA is TGTGCCAGCAGTCAGCTTATTAGCGGTGAAAAACTGTTTTTT.

This clonotype appeared a few times. The rearrangement links TRBV24-1 to TRBJ2-1; 11 bases align to TRBD2. CDR3 size: 16 residues. Trimming removed 2 bases from V and 4 bases from J; junction bases left unmatched: 3. Germline V gene lookup returns CDR1 KGHDR and CDR2 SFDVKD. The CDR3 DNA is TGTGCCACCAGTGATTCCGGGACTAGCGGATACAATGAGCAGTTCTTC. Protein product: CATSDSGTSGYNEQFF.

The rearrangement links TRBV5-5 to TRBJ2-7; no clear D. Germline CDR1 SGHKS, CDR2 YYEKEE (reference sequence). The CDR3 extends over 15 amino acids. The V gene lost 0 bases and the J gene lost 2 bases, with 12 bases spanning the gap. The CDR3 loop reads CASSLGGGVPYEQYF. The CDR3 nucleotides read TGTGCCAGCAGCTTGGGCGGTGGTGTCCCCTACGAGCAGTACTTC.

The chain combines TRBV6-6 with TRBJ2-1; TRBD2 aligns across 10 bases. The germline V gene encodes CDR1 MNHNY and CDR2 SVGAGI (reference sequence). CDR3 length equals 15 residues. V dropped 5 bases and J dropped 5; count of bases not matched to a gene: 6. The CDR3 loop is CASSKLAGENNEQFF. DNA for the CDR3: TGTGCCAGCAGTAAGCTAGCGGGGGAAAACAATGAGCAGTTCTTC.

This clonotype was seen a few times. CDR3 in DNA: TGTGCCAGCAGCCCTGGGACAGCGGGCTATGGCTACACCTTC. Its translation is CASSPGTAGYGYTF. V and J are TRBV7-9 and TRBJ1-2; 7 nucleotides agree with TRBD1. The CDR3 is made up of 14 amino acids. Trimming removed 5 bases from V and 4 bases from J; junction bases left unmatched: 7. Per germline, CDR1 SEHNR and CDR2 FQNEAQ (reference sequence).

The sample holds many counts of this clonotype. The chain links TRBV5-6 to TRBJ1-5; D uncertain. Germline CDR1 is SGHDT and CDR2 is YYEEEE. V shed 3 bases and J shed 7 bases, with 8 bases lying between them. CDR3 length equals 12 residues. The chain's CDR3 is CASSSLGQPQHF. CDR3 DNA sequence: TGTGCCAGCAGCTCTTTAGGGCAGCCCCAGCATTTT. Variable domain in full (rest from reference TRBV5-6 and TRBJ1-5): DAGVTQSPTHLIKTRGQQVTLRCSPKSGHDTVSWYQQALGQGPQFIFQYYEEEERQRGNFPDRFSGHQFPNYSSELNVNALLLGDSALYLCASSSLGQPQHFGDGTRLSIL.

J is TRBJ1-2 and V is TRBV6-5; D not certain. CDR3 length: 15 residues. V was pared by 4 bases and J by 0 bases, with 12 bases between. Germline CDR1 MNHEY, CDR2 SVGAGI. The CDR3 nucleotides are TGTGCCAGCAGTTCGGAACCGGGAACTAACTATGGCTACACCTTC. Translating it yields CASSSEPGTNYGYTF.

The chain recombines TRBV5-5 with TRBJ2-3; TRBD1 matches at 9 bases. This CDR3 region has 15 residues. V shed 8 bases and J 0 bases; nucleotides not matched to a gene: 7. Looked up from germline, CDR1 is SGHKS and CDR2 is YYEKEE (reference sequence). The CDR3: CASHRGQTSTDTQYF. The CDR3 DNA is TGTGCCAGTCACAGGGGGCAAACTAGCACAGATACGCAGTATTTT. The variable domain in full, with the rest retrieved from reference TRBV5-5 and TRBJ2-3, is DAGVTQSPTHLIKTRGQQVTLRCSPISGHKSVSWYQQVLGQGPQFIFQYYEKEERGRGNFPDRFSARQFPNYSSELNVNALLLGDSALYLCASHRGQTSTDTQYFGPGTRLTVL.

This rearrangement joins TRBV9 to TRBJ1-5; no clear D gene. CDR3 length: 15 amino acids. Trimming shortened V by 7 bases and J by 2 bases, and 16 bases separated the two germline ends. CDR1 and CDR2 (germline): SGDLS, YYNGEE. This CDR3 is CASSTDGGGNQPQHF. CDR3 DNA: TGTGCCAGCTCCACCGACGGTGGTGGCAATCAGCCCCAGCATTTT. The whole variable domain, filled in from reference TRBV9 and TRBJ1-5, reads DSGVTQTPKHLITATGQRVTLRCSPRSGDLSVYWYQQSLDQGLQFLIQYYNGEERAKGNILERFSAQQFPDLHSELNLSSLELGDSALYFCASSTDGGGNQPQHFGDGTRLSIL.

There are many counts of this clonotype. The chain joins TRBV7-9 to TRBJ2-5; 9 positions match TRBD1. Germline-derived CDR1 and CDR2 are SEHNR and FQNEAQ (reference sequence). V trimming: 5 bases; J trimming: 4 bases; junction bases outside the gene matches: 5. The CDR3 is 14 residues long. The DNA of the CDR3 is TGTGCCAGCAGCCGGGACAGGGCTGGAGAGACCCAGTACTTC. It encodes CASSRDRAGETQYF. Full variable domain (outside the CDR3, taken from reference TRBV7-9 and TRBJ2-5): DTGVSQNPRHKITKRGQNVTFRCDPISEHNRLYWYRQTLGQGPEFLTYFQNEAQLEKSRLLSDRFSAERPKGSFSTLEIQRTEQGDSAMYLCASSRDRAGETQYFGPGTRLLVL.

This clonotype was seen at least ten times. The chain links TRBV7-2 to TRBJ2-5, with 7 positions matching TRBD2. Germline V gene sequence: CDR1 SGHTA, CDR2 FQGNSA. The ends lost 1 base at V and 5 bases at J; junction bases unmatched: 10. CDR3 length: 16 residues. Here the CDR3 reads CASSLEGGGRTETQYF. The CDR3 DNA reads TGTGCCAGCAGCTTAGAGGGCGGGGGACGGACGGAGACCCAGTACTTC.